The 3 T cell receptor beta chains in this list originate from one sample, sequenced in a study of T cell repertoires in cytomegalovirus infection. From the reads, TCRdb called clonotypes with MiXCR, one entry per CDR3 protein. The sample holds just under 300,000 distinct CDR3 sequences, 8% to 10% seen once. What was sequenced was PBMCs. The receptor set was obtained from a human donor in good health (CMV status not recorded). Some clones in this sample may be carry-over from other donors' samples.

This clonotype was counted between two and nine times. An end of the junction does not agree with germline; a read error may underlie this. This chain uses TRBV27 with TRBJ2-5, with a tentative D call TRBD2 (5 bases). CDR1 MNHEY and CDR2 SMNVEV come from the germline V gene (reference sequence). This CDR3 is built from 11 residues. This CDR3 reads CASSLGETQHF. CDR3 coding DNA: TGTGCCAGCAGTTTAGGGGAGACCCAGCACTTC.

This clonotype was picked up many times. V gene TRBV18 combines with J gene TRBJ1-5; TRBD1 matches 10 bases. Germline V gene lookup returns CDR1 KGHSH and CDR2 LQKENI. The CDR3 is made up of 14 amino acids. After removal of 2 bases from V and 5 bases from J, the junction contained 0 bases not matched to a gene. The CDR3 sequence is CASSPGTGDQPQHF. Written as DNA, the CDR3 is TGTGCCAGCTCACCAGGGACAGGGGATCAGCCCCAGCATTTT.

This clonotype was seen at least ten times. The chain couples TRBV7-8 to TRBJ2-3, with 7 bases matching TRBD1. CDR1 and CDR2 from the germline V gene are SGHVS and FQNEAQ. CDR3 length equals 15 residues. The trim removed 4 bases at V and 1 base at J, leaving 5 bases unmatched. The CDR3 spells CASSSRGKGTDTQYF. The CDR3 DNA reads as TGTGCCAGCAGCTCCAGGGGGAAGGGCACAGATACGCAGTATTTT.